The rows below give T cell receptor beta chains drawn from one sample of a study of response to subunit inactivated influenza vaccine. TCRdb reprocessed the RT-PCR reads with MiXCR, giving one entry per CDR3 protein. Of about half a million distinct CDR3 sequences listed, 6.5% to 8% are singletons. Specimen: PBMCs from blood, collected around 25 months after vaccination. These receptors all stem from a man between 45 and 75 years old who received an inactivated influenza vaccine. CDR3s include the opening cysteine and the closing phenylalanine or tryptophan. A D gene is named only where the DNA matches it firmly. The size entry is marked missing in some rows and otherwise reads once, few, many or a size class.

J: TRBJ2-1; D: TRBD1; V: TRBV20-1; size: many; DNA: TGCAGTGCTAGGCCGACAGGGGGCTTACTCTTC; CDR3: CSARPTGGLLF
J: TRBJ2-7; D: -; V: TRBV20-1; size: few; DNA: TGCAGTGCTAGAGAGGGAGGCAGGGAATACGAGCAGTACTTC; CDR3: CSAREGGREYEQYF
J: TRBJ2-3; D: -; V: TRBV4-1; size: many; DNA: TGCGCCAGCAGCCTCCGGGACATTACAGATACGCAGTATTTT; CDR3: CASSLRDITDTQYF
J: TRBJ2-7; D: -; V: TRBV7-2; size: many; DNA: TGTGCCAGCAGCTTCAGAGCGATTTCCTACGAGCAGTACTTC; CDR3: CASSFRAISYEQYF
J: TRBJ2-3; D: TRBD2; V: TRBV11-3; size: -; DNA: TGTGCCAGCAGCTTAGGTCTAGCGGGACCAAGCACAGATACGCAGTATTTT; CDR3: CASSLGLAGPSTDTQYF
J: TRBJ2-3; D: TRBD2; V: TRBV25-1; size: -; DNA: TGTGCCAGCAGTGACACCCGGACTAGCGGGGCCACAGATACGCAGTATTTT; CDR3: CASSDTRTSGATDTQYF
J: TRBJ2-2; D: -; V: TRBV5-1; size: many; DNA: TGCGCCAGCTCTAGGGAACAGCCTGGGGCCGGGGAGCTGTTTTTT; CDR3: CASSREQPGAGELFF
J: TRBJ2-7; D: -; V: TRBV7-9; size: few; DNA: TGTGCCAGCAGCTTCACCTCATCCGGGCTACCCTACGAGCAGTACTTC; CDR3: CASSFTSSGLPYEQYF
J: TRBJ2-2; D: -; V: TRBV5-1; size: many; DNA: TGCGCCAGCAGCTTGGCGGGGCAACCTACCGGGGAGCTGTTTTTT; CDR3: CASSLAGQPTGELFF
J: TRBJ1-1; D: TRBD1; V: TRBV4-3; size: -; DNA: TGCGCCAGCAGCCAAGAGACAGGGGCAGGCTCTGAAGCTTTCTTT; CDR3: CASSQETGAGSEAFF
J: TRBJ2-7; D: -; V: TRBV4-3; size: -; DNA: TGCGCCAGCAGCCAAGATCGGTTCACCGCCTACGAGCAGTACTTC; CDR3: CASSQDRFTAYEQYF
J: TRBJ2-3; D: -; V: TRBV20-1; size: few; DNA: TGCAGTGCCCCCCTTACTGGCATAAATACGCAGTATTTT; CDR3: CSAPLTGINTQYF
J: TRBJ1-1; D: -; V: TRBV7-9; size: many; DNA: TGTGCCAGCAGCGATCAATACAGTGAAGCTTTCTTT; CDR3: CASSDQYSEAFF
J: TRBJ2-1; D: -; V: TRBV10-3; size: few; DNA: TGTGCCATCAGTGACGCGGGCAATGAGCAGTTCTTC; CDR3: CAISDAGNEQFF
J: TRBJ1-6; D: -; V: TRBV4-2; size: few; DNA: TGTGCCAGCAGCCAAAAGAGGGCAGACTCACCCCTCCACTTT; CDR3: CASSQKRADSPLHF
J: TRBJ2-7; D: -; V: TRBV4-2; size: -; DNA: TGTGCCAGCAGCCAAGGCTGGCCGGGAGTTCCCTACGAGCAGTACTTC; CDR3: CASSQGWPGVPYEQYF
J: TRBJ2-3; D: -; V: TRBV11-2; size: many; DNA: TGTGCCAGCAGCTTAGATCCAGCGAGCACAGATACGCAGTATTTT; CDR3: CASSLDPASTDTQYF
J: TRBJ2-5; D: TRBD1; V: TRBV7-7; size: -; DNA: TGTGCCAGCAGCTGGACCACCGGGACAGAAGAGACCCAGTACTTC; CDR3: CASSWTTGTEETQYF
J: TRBJ2-1; D: TRBD2; V: TRBV9; size: many; DNA: TGTGCCAGCAGCGTTGGCGGGGGGTCTTCCTACAATGAGCAGTTCTTC; CDR3: CASSVGGGSSYNEQFF
J: TRBJ2-3; D: TRBD2; V: TRBV12-3/TRBV12-4; size: few; DNA: TGTGCCAGCACCTCACCGGGGGGTGCAATTTCTACCACAGATACGCAGTATTTT; CDR3: CASTSPGGAISTTDTQYF
J: TRBJ2-7; D: -; V: TRBV12-3/TRBV12-4; size: few; DNA: TGTGCCAGCACCATCCGCCCCTTATCCGAGCAGTACTTC; CDR3: CASTIRPLSEQYF
J: TRBJ1-2; D: -; V: TRBV27; size: few; DNA: TGTGCCAGCAGTACCAGGACGGCTTCTGACTATGGCTACACCTTC; CDR3: CASSTRTASDYGYTF
J: TRBJ1-6; D: -; V: TRBV2; size: -; DNA: TGTGCCAGCAGGGCCGGGGGACTTCAGAATTCACCCCTCCACTTT; CDR3: CASRAGGLQNSPLHF
J: TRBJ2-5; D: TRBD2; V: TRBV29-1; size: many; DNA: TGCAGCGTTGGAATCGAGCGGGGGGCAAAAGAGACCCAGTACTTC; CDR3: CSVGIERGAKETQYF
J: TRBJ2-1; D: TRBD2; V: TRBV6-1; size: many; DNA: TGTGCCAGCATGGGGAATAGCGGGAGTCGTAGTGAGCAGTTCTTC; CDR3: CASMGNSGSRSEQFF
J: TRBJ2-7; D: TRBD1; V: TRBV20-1; size: many; DNA: TGCAGTGCTAGAGATATATTGGGACAGGGGTCCTACGAGCAGTACTTC; CDR3: CSARDILGQGSYEQYF
J: TRBJ2-2; D: TRBD2; V: TRBV20-1; size: -; DNA: TGCAGTGCTAGCCCACTAGCGGGAGGGGTTACCGGGGAGCTGTTTTTT; CDR3: CSASPLAGGVTGELFF
J: TRBJ2-1; D: -; V: TRBV20-1; size: many; DNA: TGCAGTGCAAGGACACGGGGACACGGCAATGAGCAGTTCTTC; CDR3: CSARTRGHGNEQFF
J: TRBJ2-4; D: -; V: TRBV24-1; size: -; DNA: TGTGCCACCAGTGATATCCACTTC; CDR3: CATSDIHF
J: TRBJ2-7; D: -; V: TRBV15; size: -; DNA: TGTGCCACCAGCAGAGATTTGCTCGGACGAGAGCAGTACTTC; CDR3: CATSRDLLGREQYF
J: TRBJ2-5; D: TRBD1; V: TRBV10-3; size: many; DNA: TGTGCCATCACTCCGACAGGGGGTAGCCAAGAGACCCAGTACTTC; CDR3: CAITPTGGSQETQYF
J: TRBJ2-3; D: TRBD2; V: TRBV7-9; size: few; DNA: TGTGCCAGCAGCTACCCTGGGACTAGCATAGGCACAGATACGCAGTATTTT; CDR3: CASSYPGTSIGTDTQYF
J: TRBJ2-7; D: -; V: TRBV6-2/TRBV6-3; size: few; DNA: TGTGCCAGCAGTTACTCGTGGGCGGAATCCTACGAGCAGTACTTC; CDR3: CASSYSWAESYEQYF
J: TRBJ1-1; D: -; V: TRBV21-1; size: few; DNA: TGTGCCAGCAGCAAAGCGGTAACGGGCAGCCAGAACACTGAAGCTTTCTTT; CDR3: CASSKAVTGSQNTEAFF
J: TRBJ1-2; D: -; V: TRBV15; size: many; DNA: TGTGCCACCAGCAGGGATGGCGGTGGCTATGGCTACACCTTC; CDR3: CATSRDGGGYGYTF
J: TRBJ2-2; D: -; V: TRBV6-1; size: many; DNA: TGTGCCAGCGGAAAGGGCAGGGTAACCGGGGAGCTGTTTTTT; CDR3: CASGKGRVTGELFF
J: TRBJ2-4; D: -; V: TRBV29-1; size: -; DNA: TGCAGCGTTGGACAGTCCCGTCCGGGGGACATTCAGTACTTC; CDR3: CSVGQSRPGDIQYF
J: TRBJ2-1; D: TRBD1; V: TRBV4-1; size: -; DNA: TGCGCCAGCAGCCAAGATGGCCGACAGGGGGTTCGGCAGTTCTTC; CDR3: CASSQDGRQGVRQFF
J: TRBJ1-2; D: -; V: TRBV5-6; size: -; DNA: TGTGCCAGCAGCTTGGTCAAGGGCGGCTACACCTTC; CDR3: CASSLVKGGYTF
J: TRBJ1-1; D: -; V: TRBV12-3/TRBV12-4; size: many; DNA: TGTGCCAGCAGTGCCGGGCTGGGGAACACTGAAGCTTTCTTT; CDR3: CASSAGLGNTEAFF
J: TRBJ2-3; D: -; V: TRBV18; size: -; DNA: TGTGCCAGCTCACCATTGGAAGCGATCAACACAGATACGCAGTATTTT; CDR3: CASSPLEAINTDTQYF
J: TRBJ1-5; D: -; V: TRBV12-3/TRBV12-4; size: many; DNA: TGTGCCAGCAGTCCTCAGGGTGGGAGCAATCAGCCCCAGCATTTT; CDR3: CASSPQGGSNQPQHF
J: TRBJ2-3; D: TRBD1; V: TRBV20-1; size: many; DNA: TGCAGTGCCACAAGGTCTCCAGGGGGCCTAGATACGCAGTATTTT; CDR3: CSATRSPGGLDTQYF
J: TRBJ1-1; D: -; V: TRBV12-3/TRBV12-4; size: few; DNA: TGTGCCAGCAGGTTGGGGGGCGAGGCTGAAGCTTTCTTT; CDR3: CASRLGGEAEAFF